This TCR beta chain was captured in a study of cytomegalovirus exposure and HLA in healthy donors (TCRdb year 2017). For the study in its entirety: An earlier analysis of 550 to 700 of the donors reported 250 to 300 Gb of sequence data and roughly 100 million unique TCR beta sequences from roughly 200 million T cells. About 280 gigabases of sequencing data and around 88 million unique TCR sequences made up an early release that covered several hundred HLA-typed donors. The genetic ancestry cluster associated with self-reported Caucasian donors included around four fifths of the roughly 360 genotyped donors. The study aimed to test whether signatures of past pathogen exposure could be identified by cataloging public T cell receptors. The study profiled the T cell repertoires of hundreds of subjects by immunosequencing and related them to cytomegalovirus serostatus. Besides the first cohort of about 730 subjects, a separate validation cohort made up of roughly 120 different subjects was used. To predict cytomegalovirus infection status, the study brought together high-throughput TCR immunosequencing, statistical association of individual TCRs with disease status, and machine learning. In a later analysis, previously published TCR beta repertoires from more than 500 donors were re-analyzed and high-resolution HLA genotyping was added so that TCR occurrence patterns could be studied. Rather than drawing on any new phenotypic data, the later analysis identified candidate immune exposures from TCR beta sequences and the way those sequences occurred across donors. To decide whether each TCR beta V gene segment behaved as functional or pseudogenic, an earlier analysis of approximately 620 of the donors relied on high-throughput TCR beta sequencing. Alongside the repertoire data, information on donor age, sex, ethnicity and CMV serostatus was compiled. Genome-wide SNP genotypes for about 55% of the 666 donors were used in a later genetic analysis, which treated that subset as a discovery cohort. All discovery cohort repertoires had been generated on a single sequencing platform. Both class I and class II loci were covered by HLA typing, at four-digit resolution. The number of typed donors differed by locus: about 620-640 for A, B, C, DRB1 and DQB1; 522 for DQA1; approximately 600 for DPA1; and 400 to 480 for DPB1. Roughly 5 DR-DQ haplotypes were handled as single units for association and clustering, since linkage in the cohort was strong. On average, approximately 250,000 unique TCR beta nucleotide sequences were sequenced per donor among a few hundred genotyped donors of the cohort, with roughly 18% of those sequences being non-productive.

The CDR3 sequence holds 15 residues, the cysteine and phenylalanine included. Of the read, only the CDR3 DNA is kept; its 45 bases are in frame from base 1. CDR1 SGDLS and CDR2 YYNGEE were looked up in the germline V gene. The junction shows trimming of 1 base on V and 4 bases on J, plus 12 bases between the germline ends. The study at large found these results: In an earlier analysis of approximately 600 of the donors, most TCR beta V segments were observed in productive rearrangements about 87% or about 30% of the time, broadly matching IMGT annotations. When HLA alleles, especially DR and DQ, strongly co-occurred, TCR associations were difficult to assign to individual alleles. Correlated functional status among segregating V segments might reflect linkage disequilibrium, but an unknown experimental factor could not be ruled out. A further reported finding was that TCR beta sequences accurately predicted the HLA-A and HLA-B alleles for most subjects in the first cohort. In both the original and validation cohorts, the classifier was reported to diagnose cytomegalovirus status with high specificity and sensitivity. In a later genetic analysis, a missense DCLRE1C variant was associated with V-gene and J-gene trimming of TCR beta chains, and the association was replicated in an independent cohort. Specific HLA alleles were associated with over 15,000 TCR beta sequences at a false discovery rate of 0.05 in a later analysis. Several of the top co-occurrence clusters appeared to be linked to parvovirus B19, influenza, CMV and Epstein-Barr virus, according to a later analysis. Only TCR beta chains were sequenced in this cohort, and the absence of alpha or paired-chain data limited detectable features. While some public TCRs were present in many individuals, most TCR sequences turned up only very rarely across donors. A later genetic analysis reported fewer N-insertions in productive TCRs among donors in an Asian-associated ancestry cluster than the roughly 620-donor mean. In a later analysis, HLA-associated TCR beta chains showed more clonal expansion and lower generation probabilities than non-associated chains that were equally common. Three of the identified cytomegalovirus-associated TCR beta chains were confirmed in vitro to be specific for cytomegalovirus antigens. In a later analysis, the rate of TCR association differed among HLA loci, with DRB1 alleles having the most associated TCRs and HLA-C alleles having the fewest. Some IMGT-functional V segments, including TRBV6-2 and TRBV6-3, could not be distinguished by the 87-base-pair reads and were therefore excluded. A total of fewer than 200 TCR beta chains were listed by the study as associated with cytomegalovirus. Because counts were too low, seventeen rarely observed V segments, including chromosome 9 orphons, were excluded from the earlier analysis of some 590 of the donors. The presence/absence analyses assumed that sequencing depth was roughly uniform across donors, and that assumption may not be true. Because HLA typing was missing for some donors at each locus, association tests included only the typed subset. The only immune exposure information available for the cohort was CMV serostatus. A group of highly shared sequence variants was considered likely to be a technical artifact of the sequencing pipeline. The authors suggested that the approach could potentially be extended to other disease states and immunological phenotypes. Most CMV-associated TCR beta chains appeared to be HLA-restricted in a later analysis, and the HLA associations seemed to be driven largely by CMV exposure.

Remarks on this clone: The antigen it binds to is not known. Base qualities were left out, and no much larger clone turns up one base away. Other DNA sequences in this sample translate to the same CDR3.

Library method: the immunoSEQ multiplex PCR assay. The multiplex PCR relied on a mix of 60 forward primers for TCR Vbeta segments and 13 reverse primers for TCR Jbeta segments. The CDR3 region of rearranged TCR beta genes was amplified from genomic DNA with a multiplex PCR assay. Amplified TCR beta libraries were sequenced as 87-base-pair reads on the Illumina HiSeq System. The authors' analysis ran thus. Across the 600 to 700 repertoires, a later analysis counted about 81 million unique TCR beta chains, approximately 12 million of which were shared by at least two donors. To remove PCR and sequencing errors, raw reads were error-corrected and collapsed into unique sequences using a nearest-neighbor algorithm that merged closely related sequences. To assign V, D and J gene segments, CDR3 sequences were aligned to IMGT reference sequences. For a sequence to be retained, a match of at least six nucleotides was required to both a V gene segment and a J gene segment. A rearrangement counted as productive if the CDR3 had no stop codons and remained in frame with V and J, and every other rearrangement counted as non-productive. Following IMGT convention, CDR3 was defined as the stretch from the second conserved V-encoded cysteine up to the conserved J-encoded phenylalanine. The earlier analysis of 500 to 600 of the donors excluded sequences that lacked an unambiguous match to a single V gene segment. In an earlier analysis of a few hundred of the donors, a V segment was called functional when productive rearrangements were above 56.7%, and segregating when the standard deviation between donors exceeded 5%. To diagnose cytomegalovirus status from the catalog of TCR beta chain sequences, a statistical classification framework was built. In a later analysis, V and J genes were assigned by comparing TCR nucleotide sequences against IMGT/GENE-DB human TR gene sequences. A later analysis assigned CDR3 sequences and most-parsimonious VDJ recombination scenarios with the TCRdist pipeline. In a later analysis, each TCR beta chain was defined by its CDR3 amino acid sequence together with its V-gene family, and reads without a unique V-gene family were excluded. To address suspected cross-contamination and a sequencing artifact, a later analysis removed several hundred highly shared, low-generation-probability nucleotide sequences. For each public chain, a later analysis derived a clonal expansion index from normalized ranks of inferred template counts within each repertoire. A later analysis computed generation probabilities with a VDJ recombination model fitted to out-of-frame rearrangements, and checked the results against IGoR. In a later analysis, TCR-TCR, TCR-HLA and TCR-CMV co-occurrence was scored with hypergeometric tests, and a repertoire-size bias correction was applied to TCR pairs. A later analysis estimated false discovery rates by permuting HLA or CMV assignments 20 times. A later analysis grouped co-occurring TCRs with DBSCAN, adding TCRdist sequence similarity when clustering within HLA-allele-positive subsets. For co-occurrence clustering, repertoires with fewer than 30,000 or more than 120,000 public chains were excluded, along with roughly 5 repertoires with anomalous nucleotide sharing. TCRdb stores this immuneACCESS table with in-frame sequences only. Part of the clones is absent; in the studies checked, under half of the shortfall reflects unresolved V genes, and no reason is known for the rest. The V and J calls and clone size are taken from that table; D and trimming were inferred from the DNA. The sample includes 180,000 or so clones, with roughly 80% observed a single time. The top ten hold around 3.2% of the sample.

The cohort was made up of approximately 670 healthy bone marrow donors. At the time of sampling, every cohort member was nominally healthy, though immune exposures that went unrecorded were likely present. The donor was CMV seronegative and was included in the group of hundreds of seronegative cohort members. A peripheral blood sample was provided by each donor, and peripheral blood mononuclear cells were used for TCR beta sequencing. Genomic DNA was extracted from the blood cell samples with the Qiagen DNeasy Blood Extraction Kit. Specimen: PBMCs. The clonotype was recovered from a female donor in good health and CMV-seronegative. This chain is built from TRBV9 and TRBJ2-1, with TRBD2 perhaps the D gene, on 6 matching bases. The sequence in DNA is TGTGCCAGCAGCGTACTTAGCGGCTCATACAATGAGCAGTTCTTC. This encodes CASSVLSGSYNEQFF.